This T cell receptor (beta chain) was observed in a study of T cell repertoires in cytomegalovirus infection. Study summary: Public TCR beta signatures were indicative of both CMV infection and a matching HLA type. Study-wide points: HLA-C-restricted TCR beta clonotypes specific for CMV led the ex vivo response. Cumulative frequency (of public TCR beta family members) identified carriers of CMV plus the relevant HLA.

Using its own MiXCR run on the reads, TCRdb lists one record per CDR3 protein. The table has about a million distinct CDR3 sequences, roughly a third seen once. With regard to this clonotype: What it binds is not known. A read error may be the cause here, since a much bigger clone is one base away.

V dropped 3 bases and J dropped 0 bases, with 7 bases sitting between them. Germline V gene lookup returns CDR1 ENHRY and CDR2 SYGVKD. CDR3 length: 14 residues. This chain joins TRBV10-3 and TRBJ2-3; the D is unclear. The sequence was obtained from a human donor in good health (CMV status not recorded). Some clones in this sample may be carry-over from other donors' samples. Sequenced here: cultured CD8+ T cells from PBMCs, sampled from culture after CMV antigen stimulation. The CDR3 DNA reads TGTGCCATCAGTGAAAGGGCTAGCACAGATACGCAGTATTTT. This encodes CAISERASTDTQYF.